A single sample gave rise to the 3 T cell receptor beta chains below, sequenced in a study of T cell responses to AZD1222 COVID-19 vaccine. Sequencing was performed with immunoSEQ multiplex PCR; in TCRdb, only in-frame clones are kept and a portion is missing. The sample includes fewer than 90,000 clones, over 75% of them seen just once. The specimen was peripheral blood, collected 28 days after the second AZD1222 dose. Receptor source: an adult who received the AZD1222 COVID-19 vaccine.

This clone was observed a single time. The chain joins TRBV11-2 to TRBJ2-1; no definite D call. The CDR3 is 14 amino acids. CDR1 and CDR2 (germline): SGHAT, FQNNGV. V lost 2 bases to trimming and J lost 0 bases, with 5 bases between them. CDR3 amino acids: CASSLLSSYNEQFF. CDR3 sequence (DNA): TGTGCCAGCAGCTTATTGAGCTCCTACAATGAGCAGTTCTTC. Drawing the rest from reference TRBV11-2 and TRBJ2-1, the complete variable domain is EAGVAQSPRYKIIEKRQSVAFWCNPISGHATLYWYQQILGQGPKLLIQFQNNGVVDDSQLPKDRFSAERLKGVDSTLKIQPAKLEDSAVYLCASSLLSSYNEQFFGPGTRLTVL.

V usage is TRBV7-9 and J usage is TRBJ2-7; no firm D call. This CDR3 is 12 amino acids long. Looked up from germline, CDR1 is SEHNR and CDR2 is FQNEAQ (reference sequence). Trimming removed 3 bases from V and 2 bases from J, with 5 bases in between. CDR3 nucleotide sequence: TGTGCCAGCAGCTTTACTCCCTACGAGCAGTACTTC. Protein product: CASSFTPYEQYF.

The rearrangement uses TRBV4-3 and TRBJ2-5; TRBD1 agrees at 7 bases. CDR3 length equals 16 residues. Trimming cost V 0 bases and J 5 bases; bases outside gene matches: 9. CDR1 is LGHNA and CDR2 is YSLEER in the germline V gene. CDR3: CASSQEGSGTAETQYF. The CDR3 DNA reads as TGCGCCAGCAGCCAAGAAGGATCCGGGACAGCGGAGACCCAGTACTTC.